Described below is a single T cell receptor beta chain sequence and its context. Its specificity is unknown. This sample is part of a study of shared clonotypes between healthy human individuals. On the study more broadly: Three plates each covered CD4 naive and memory; CD8 naive two, CD8 memory one.

The study separated CD4+ cells into CD45RA+ naive and CD45RA-negative memory subsets. Study findings and constraints: Despite large depth, sorted-subset datasets appeared incompletely sequenced.

The V gene end was trimmed by 0 bases and the J gene end by 3 bases; junction bases not matched to a gene: 3. Germline assignment: CDR1 LNHNV and CDR2 YYDKDF (reference sequence). The CDR3 sequence is 16 residues long. The study ran the assay at deep level. Sequenced by immunoSEQ multiplex PCR; TCRdb stores in-frame clones only, minus some. The sample lists around 1,100,000 clones; 60% to 85% were seen once. Input material: memory CD4+ T cells from PBMCs. The sample's subset: CD45RA-negative fraction. This TCR was recovered from a man aged 18 to 29 in good health. Some clones in this sample may be carry-over from other donors' samples. The chain has TRBV15 and TRBJ2-3; TRBD2 matches 10 bases. In DNA form, the CDR3 reads TGTGCCACCAGCAGAGATAGCGGGAGGAGTACAGATACGCAGTATTTT. Translated: CATSRDSGRSTDTQYF.